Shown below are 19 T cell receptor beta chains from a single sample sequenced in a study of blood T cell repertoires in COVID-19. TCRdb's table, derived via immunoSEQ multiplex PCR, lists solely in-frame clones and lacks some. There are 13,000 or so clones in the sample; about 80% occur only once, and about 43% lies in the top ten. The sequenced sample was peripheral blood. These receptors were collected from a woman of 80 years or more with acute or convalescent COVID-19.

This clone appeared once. The CDR3 DNA reads TGCGCCAGCAGCTTATCCCCCTTTGACACTGAAGCTTTCTTT. Its translation: CASSLSPFDTEAFF. This chain uses TRBV5-1 with TRBJ1-1; D unclear. V dropped 2 bases and J dropped 3 bases, with 11 bases sitting between them. The CDR3 consists of 14 residues. From germline, CDR1 is SGHRS and CDR2 YFSETQ.

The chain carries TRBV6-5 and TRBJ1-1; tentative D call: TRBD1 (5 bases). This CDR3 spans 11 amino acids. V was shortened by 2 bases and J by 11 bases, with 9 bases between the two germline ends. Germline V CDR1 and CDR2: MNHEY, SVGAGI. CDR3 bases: TGTGCCAGCAGTTACCAGGGTTTGGCTTTCTTT. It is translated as CASSYQGLAFF.

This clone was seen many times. The CDR3 is CASRDRGQNTEAFF. CDR3 nucleotide sequence: TGTGCCAGCAGGGACAGGGGGCAGAACACTGAAGCTTTCTTT. This chain connects TRBV3-1 (or the pseudogene TRBV3-2) to TRBJ1-1, with 11 bases identical to TRBD1. V dropped 6 bases and J dropped 1; count of bases not matched to a gene: 1. Germline V gene lookup returns CDR1 LGHDT and CDR2 YNNKEL (reference sequence). The CDR3 loop spans 14 amino acids.

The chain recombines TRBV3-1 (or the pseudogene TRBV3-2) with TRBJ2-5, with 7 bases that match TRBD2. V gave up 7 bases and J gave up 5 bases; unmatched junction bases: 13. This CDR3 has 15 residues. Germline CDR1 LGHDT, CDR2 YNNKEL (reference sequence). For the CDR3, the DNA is TGTGCCAGCAAAGTGGGCGGGGGACGGTGGGAGACCCAGTACTTC. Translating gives CASKVGGGRWETQYF.

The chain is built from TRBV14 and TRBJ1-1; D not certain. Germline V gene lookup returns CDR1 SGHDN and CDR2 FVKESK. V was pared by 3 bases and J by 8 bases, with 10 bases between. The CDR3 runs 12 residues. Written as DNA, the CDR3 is TGTGCCAGCAGCCACGACGTACTAGAAGCTTTCTTT. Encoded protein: CASSHDVLEAFF. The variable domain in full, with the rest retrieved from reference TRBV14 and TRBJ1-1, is EAGVTQFPSHSVIEKGQTVTLRCDPISGHDNLYWYRRVMGKEIKFLLHFVKESKQDESGMPNNRFLAERTGGTYSTLKVQPAELEDSGVYFCASSHDVLEAFFGQGTRLTVV.

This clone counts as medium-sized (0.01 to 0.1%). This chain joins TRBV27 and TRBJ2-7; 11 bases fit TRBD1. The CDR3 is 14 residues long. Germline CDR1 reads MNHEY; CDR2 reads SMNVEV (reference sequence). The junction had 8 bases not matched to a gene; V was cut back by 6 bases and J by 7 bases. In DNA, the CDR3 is TGTGCCAGCAGACGACGGGGGACAGGGGGAGAGCAGTACTTC. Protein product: CASRRRGTGGEQYF.

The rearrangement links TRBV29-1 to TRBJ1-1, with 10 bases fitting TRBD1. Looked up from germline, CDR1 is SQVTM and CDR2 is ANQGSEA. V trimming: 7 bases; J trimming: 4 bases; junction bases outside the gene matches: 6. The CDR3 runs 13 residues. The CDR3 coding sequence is TGCAGCGGCAAGACAGGGGGCATCACTGAAGCTTTCTTT. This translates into CSGKTGGITEAFF. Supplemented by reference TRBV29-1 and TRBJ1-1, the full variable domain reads SAVISQKPSRDICQRGTSLTIQCQVDSQVTMMFWYRQQPGQSLTLIATANQGSEATYESGFVIDKFPISRPNLTFSTLTVSNMSPEDSSIYLCSGKTGGITEAFFGQGTRLTVV.

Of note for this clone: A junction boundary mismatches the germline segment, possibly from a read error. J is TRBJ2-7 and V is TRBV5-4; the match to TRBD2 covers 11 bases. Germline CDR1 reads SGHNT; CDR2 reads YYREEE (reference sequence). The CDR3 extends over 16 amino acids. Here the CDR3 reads CSMGLAGGVGTYEQYF. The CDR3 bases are TGCTCCATGGGGCTAGCGGGGGGCGTGGGAACCTACGAGCAGTACTTC.

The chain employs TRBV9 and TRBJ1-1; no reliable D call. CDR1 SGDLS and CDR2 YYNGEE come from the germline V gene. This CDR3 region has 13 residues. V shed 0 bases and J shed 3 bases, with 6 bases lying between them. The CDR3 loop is CASSVGGYTEAFF. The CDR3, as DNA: TGTGCCAGCAGCGTAGGTGGCTACACTGAAGCTTTCTTT.

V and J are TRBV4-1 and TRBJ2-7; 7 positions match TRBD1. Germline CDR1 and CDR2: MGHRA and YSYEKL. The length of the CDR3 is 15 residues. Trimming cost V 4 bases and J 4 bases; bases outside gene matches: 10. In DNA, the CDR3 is TGCGCCAGCAGCCTGGCTGCCTCGGGACAGTACGAGCAGTACTTC. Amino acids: CASSLAASGQYEQYF.

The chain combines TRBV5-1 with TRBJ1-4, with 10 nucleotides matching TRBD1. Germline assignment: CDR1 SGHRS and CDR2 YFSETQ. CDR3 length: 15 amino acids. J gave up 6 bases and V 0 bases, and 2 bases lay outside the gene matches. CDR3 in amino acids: CASSLVTGGDEKLFF. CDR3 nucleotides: TGCGCCAGCAGCTTGGTGACAGGGGGCGATGAAAAACTGTTTTTT.

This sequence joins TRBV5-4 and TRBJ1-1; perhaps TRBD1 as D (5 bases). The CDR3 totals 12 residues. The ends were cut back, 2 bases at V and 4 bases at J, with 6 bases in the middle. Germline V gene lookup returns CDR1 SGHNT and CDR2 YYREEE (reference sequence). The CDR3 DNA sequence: TGTGCCAGCAGCTTCGACAGCACTGAAGCTTTCTTT. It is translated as CASSFDSTEAFF.

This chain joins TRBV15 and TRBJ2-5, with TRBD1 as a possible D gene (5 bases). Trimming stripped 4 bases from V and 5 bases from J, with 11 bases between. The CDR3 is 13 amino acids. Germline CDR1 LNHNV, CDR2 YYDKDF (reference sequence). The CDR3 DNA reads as TGTGCCACCAGCAAGGACAAAGGGGAGACCCAGTACTTC. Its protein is CATSKDKGETQYF.

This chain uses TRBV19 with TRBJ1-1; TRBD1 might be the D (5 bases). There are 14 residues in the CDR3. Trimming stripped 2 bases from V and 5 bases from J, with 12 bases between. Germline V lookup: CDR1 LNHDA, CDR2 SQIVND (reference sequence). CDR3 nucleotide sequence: TGTGCCAGTAGTATATCAAGGGGTTGGACTGAAGCTTTCTTT. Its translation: CASSISRGWTEAFF.

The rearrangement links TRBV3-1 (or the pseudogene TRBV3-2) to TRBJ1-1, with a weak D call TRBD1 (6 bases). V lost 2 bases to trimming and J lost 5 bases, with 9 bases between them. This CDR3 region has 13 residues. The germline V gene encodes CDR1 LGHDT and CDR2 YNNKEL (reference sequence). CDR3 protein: CASSQPQGTEAFF. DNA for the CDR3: TGTGCCAGCAGCCAACCACAGGGAACTGAAGCTTTCTTT.

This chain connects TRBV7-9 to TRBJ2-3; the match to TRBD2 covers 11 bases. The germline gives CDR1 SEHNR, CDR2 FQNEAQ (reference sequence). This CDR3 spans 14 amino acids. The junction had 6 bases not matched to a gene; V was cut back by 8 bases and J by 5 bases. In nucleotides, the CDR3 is TGTGCCAGCGCCTTGGGACTAGCGGAAGATACGCAGTATTTT. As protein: CASALGLAEDTQYF.

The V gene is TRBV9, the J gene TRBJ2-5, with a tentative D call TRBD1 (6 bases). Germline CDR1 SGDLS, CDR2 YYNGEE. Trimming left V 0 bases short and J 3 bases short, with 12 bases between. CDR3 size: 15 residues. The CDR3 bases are TGTGCCAGCAGCGTAGGGGGATACAGGGAAGAGACCCAGTACTTC. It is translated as CASSVGGYREETQYF. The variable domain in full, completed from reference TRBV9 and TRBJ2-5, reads DSGVTQTPKHLITATGQRVTLRCSPRSGDLSVYWYQQSLDQGLQFLIQYYNGEERAKGNILERFSAQQFPDLHSELNLSSLELGDSALYFCASSVGGYREETQYFGPGTRLLVL.

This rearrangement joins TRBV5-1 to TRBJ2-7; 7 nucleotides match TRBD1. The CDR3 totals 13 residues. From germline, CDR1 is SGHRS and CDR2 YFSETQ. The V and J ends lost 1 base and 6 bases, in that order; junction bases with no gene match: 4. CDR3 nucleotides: TGCGCCAGCAGCTTGACAGGGGCGCTCGAGCAGTACTTC. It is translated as CASSLTGALEQYF.

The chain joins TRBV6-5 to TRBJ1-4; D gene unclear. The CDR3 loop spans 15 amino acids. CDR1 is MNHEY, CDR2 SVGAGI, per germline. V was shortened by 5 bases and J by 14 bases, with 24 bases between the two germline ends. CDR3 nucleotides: TGTGCCAGCAGTCCCGGAGAGTTAGCAACTAATCAGCTGTTTTTT. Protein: CASSPGELATNQLFF.